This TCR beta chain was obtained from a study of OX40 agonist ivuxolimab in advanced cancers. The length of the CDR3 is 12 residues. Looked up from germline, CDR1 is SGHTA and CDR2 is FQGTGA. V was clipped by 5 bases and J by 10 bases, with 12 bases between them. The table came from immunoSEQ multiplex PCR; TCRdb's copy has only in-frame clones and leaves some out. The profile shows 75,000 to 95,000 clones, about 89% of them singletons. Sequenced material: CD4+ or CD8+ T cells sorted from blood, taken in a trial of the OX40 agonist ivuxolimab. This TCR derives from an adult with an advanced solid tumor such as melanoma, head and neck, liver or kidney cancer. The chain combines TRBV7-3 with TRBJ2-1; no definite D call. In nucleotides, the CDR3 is TGTGCCAGCAGCCTCAACTTGCGCGAGCAGTTCTTC. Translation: CASSLNLREQFF.